This paragraph covers one TCR beta chain sequence. Diagnostic criteria defined recently for definite or probable disease were met by the Susac syndrome patients. This record comes from a study of CD8 T cells in Susac syndrome. An input of about 0.45 to 1 ug of RNA was subjected to reverse transcription using random hexamers. Multiplex immunoSEQ PCR targeted 54 Vbeta and 13 Jbeta TCR beta segments. TCRdb ran MiXCR on the immunoSEQ multiplex PCR reads and lists one entry per CDR3 protein. The table lists 200,000 to 300,000 distinct CDR3 sequences, approximately 95% of them singletons. The V and J ends lost 4 bases and 4 bases, in that order; junction bases with no gene match: 5. This CDR3 has 14 residues. The germline V gene encodes CDR1 SQVTM and CDR2 ANQGSEA.

The TCR originated in a human donor with Susac syndrome. J is TRBJ1-3 and V is TRBV29-1; TRBD1 matches at 9 bases. Specimen: CD4+ T cells from PBMCs. As DNA, the CDR3 is TGCAGCGTTGTCGGACAGGGGCTAGGAAACACCATATATTTT. Its translation: CSVVGQGLGNTIYF.